This T cell receptor beta chain was observed in a study of PD-1 and CTLA-4 blockade in melanoma. Profiled with immunoSEQ multiplex PCR; TCRdb holds only in-frame clones, not every one. Among roughly 21,000 clones listed, approximately 89% were seen once. The ends were cut back, 6 bases at V and 5 bases at J, with 13 bases in the middle. The germline V gene encodes CDR1 LNHDA and CDR2 SQIVND (reference sequence). This CDR3 has 13 residues. The source of this sequence is a human donor with melanoma. The chain couples TRBV19 to TRBJ1-1; D ambiguous. The sample was CD8+ T cells from peripheral blood, taken before anti-PD-1 treatment. The CDR3 DNA reads as TGTGCCAGTAGCCCTCGGTCGCCTACTGAAGCTTTCTTT. Translation gives CASSPRSPTEAFF.